Sequencing of this T cell receptor beta chain was carried out in a study of T cell responses to AZD1222 COVID-19 vaccine. CDR3 length: 13 residues. Germline CDR1 is SGHVS and CDR2 is FNYEAQ. V was shortened by 6 bases and J by 4 bases, with 12 bases between the two germline ends. Profiling relied on immunoSEQ multiplex PCR, and the TCRdb table lists in-frame clones only, not all of them. The sample holds fewer than 130,000 clones; approximately 90% are singletons and the top ten take approximately 15%. This sequence joins TRBV7-6 and TRBJ1-2; D gene uncertain. This sample comprised peripheral blood, obtained 28 days after the second AZD1222 dose. This TCR was sampled from an adult who received the AZD1222 COVID-19 vaccine. In DNA form, the CDR3 reads TGTGCCAGCAGTTTTCAAGCTTTCTATGGCTACACCTTC. This translates into CASSFQAFYGYTF. Based on the CDR3 plus reference TRBV7-6 and TRBJ1-2, the full variable domain is GAGVSQSPRYKVTKRGQDVALRCDPISGHVSLYWYRQALGQGPEFLTYFNYEAQQDKSGLPNDRFSAERPEGSISTLTIQRTEQRDSAMYRCASSFQAFYGYTFGSGTRLTVV.